This passage covers 3 T cell receptor beta chains from one sample sequenced in a study of T-cell reconstitution after alpha-beta-depleted transplantation in children (TCRdb year 2016). Library preparation used PCR. Sequencing used an Illumina HiSeq 2500. TCR libraries were prepared with molecular barcoding, using unique molecular identifiers to normalize TCRbeta repertoire quantification. TCRdb took the public reads, trimmed them with fastp at Q25, ran MiXCR for clone calling and kept in-frame beta chains. Rows matching on CDR3 protein sequence are summarized as one entry with the most common DNA and genes. For this sample the table gives just under 350,000 distinct CDR3 sequences, of which roughly 16% were detected only once. The top ten clonotypes cover roughly 40% of the sample. What this sample's treatment or condition label stands for: allogeneic hematopoietic cell transplantation with graft depleted of TCRalphabeta T cells and CD19 B cells.

Source: PBMCs, mostly from graft donor cells, taken 360 days after TCRalphabeta/CD19-depleted stem cell transplant. The receptors stem from a male patient between 2 and 10 years old who had a stem cell transplant for acute lymphoblastic leukemia, so the T cells may come from the graft donor.

The gene calls are TRBV10-3 and TRBJ1-2; 10 bases match TRBD1. In germline, CDR1 is ENHRY, CDR2 SYGVKD. The CDR3 is 14 amino acids. V lost 3 bases and J lost 7; bases outside the gene matches: 5. The CDR3 loop reads CAISDGTGVFGYTF. In nucleotides, the CDR3 is TGTGCCATCAGTGACGGGACAGGGGTTTTTGGCTACACCTTC.

The chain links TRBV20-1 to TRBJ2-7, with 7 bases fitting TRBD2. CDR1 and CDR2 (germline): DFQATT, SNEGSKA (reference sequence). The CDR3 has 13 residues. Trimming removed 3 bases from V and 7 bases from J; junction bases left unmatched: 9. Here the CDR3 DNA reads TGCAGTGCTAGTTACGGGGGAGGGGATGAGCAGTACTTC. It translates to CSASYGGGDEQYF.

The rearrangement joins TRBV5-1 to TRBJ1-4; D unclear. V was cut by 5 bases and J by 4 bases, with 9 bases left in between. Germline V CDR1 and CDR2: SGHRS, YFSETQ. The CDR3 extends over 13 amino acids. The CDR3 sequence is CASRIGLNEKLFF. The CDR3 region has the DNA TGCGCCAGCAGGATAGGGCTTAATGAAAAACTGTTTTTT.